The rows below give T cell receptor beta chains drawn from one sample of a study of cytomegalovirus exposure and HLA in healthy donors. TCRdb's table, derived via immunoSEQ multiplex PCR, lists solely in-frame clones and lacks some. The data show 100,000 to 150,000 clones, with approximately 75% seen just once and almost 6% held by the top ten. Sequencing used PBMCs. These receptor sequences come from a woman aged 35 to 49 in good health and CMV-seropositive. The CDR3 runs from the conserved cysteine through the conserved F or W. A D gene is named only where the DNA matches it firmly. A clone size is listed for some rows: how often the clone was seen (once, few, many), or a class if it is expanded.

TRBV5-1	TRBJ2-3	TRBD2	-	CASSPLASNTDTQYF	TGCGCCAGCAGCCCACTAGCGTCAAACACAGATACGCAGTATTTT
TRBV11-3	TRBJ2-5	-	-	CASSPDGVETQYF	TGTGCCAGCAGCCCCGACGGGGTGGAGACCCAGTACTTC
TRBV7-9	TRBJ2-3	TRBD2	once	CASSPTPGTSRMDTQYF	TGTGCCAGCAGCCCTACACCCGGGACTAGCCGTATGGATACGCAGTATTTT
TRBV9	TRBJ1-1	TRBD1	-	CASSVTPGQGNTEAFF	TGTGCCAGCAGCGTAACCCCGGGACAGGGGAACACTGAAGCTTTCTTT
TRBV30	TRBJ2-1	TRBD2	-	CAWSTERGTWWNEQFF	TGTGCCTGGAGTACCGAGCGGGGAACATGGTGGAATGAGCAGTTCTTC
TRBV11-1	TRBJ2-3	TRBD2	-	CASSFGGSGTDTQYF	TGTGCCAGCAGCTTTGGCGGGAGCGGGACAGATACGCAGTATTTT
TRBV5-1	TRBJ1-1	-	-	CASSEDLNTEAFF	TGCGCCAGCAGCGAGGATCTTAACACTGAAGCTTTCTTT
TRBV7-2	TRBJ1-2	-	-	CASTPLRAYLGYGYTF	TGTGCCAGCACCCCCCTGAGGGCGTATTTAGGGTATGGCTACACCTTC
TRBV7-8	TRBJ2-7	-	-	CASSLDRPSYEQYF	TGTGCCAGCAGCCTAGACAGACCCTCCTACGAGCAGTACTTC
TRBV15	TRBJ2-1	TRBD2	-	CATSRHPLAGEKNEQFF	TGTGCCACCAGCAGACATCCCCTAGCGGGAGAGAAGAATGAGCAGTTCTTC
TRBV7-9	TRBJ1-5	-	-	CASSLRGNQPQHF	TGTGCCAGCAGCTTACGAGGGAATCAGCCCCAGCATTTT
TRBV4-1	TRBJ2-7	TRBD2	-	CASSQASGLAGCEQYF	TGCGCCAGCAGCCAAGCCTCGGGACTAGCGGGGTGCGAGCAGTACTTC
TRBV4-2	TRBJ2-7	TRBD2	-	CASSQDRTSGSYEQYF	TGTGCCAGCAGCCAAGACCGGACTAGCGGGAGTTACGAGCAGTACTTC
TRBV6-4	TRBJ2-3	-	once	CASSVEERDTQYF	TGTGCCAGCAGTGTAGAGGAGCGGGATACGCAGTATTTT
TRBV9	TRBJ2-2	TRBD1	-	CASSGRTGKNTGELFF	TGTGCCAGCAGCGGGAGGACAGGGAAGAACACCGGGGAGCTGTTTTTT
TRBV5-6	TRBJ2-1	TRBD2	once	CASSLAGRESNEQFF	TGTGCCAGCAGCTTGGCCGGGCGGGAGTCAAATGAGCAGTTCTTC
TRBV5-5	TRBJ2-7	-	-	CASTPAGYEQYF	TGTGCCAGCACTCCCGCCGGCTACGAGCAGTACTTC
TRBV6-1	TRBJ1-6	-	once	CASSENPLLGASPLHF	TGTGCCAGCAGTGAAAACCCCCTATTAGGAGCATCACCCCTCCACTTT
TRBV2	TRBJ1-5	-	many	CASNTRGGSNQPQHF	TGTGCCAGCAATACAAGGGGGGGTAGCAATCAGCCCCAGCATTTT
TRBV28	TRBJ2-5	-	-	CASMAPYQETQYF	TGTGCCAGCATGGCACCGTACCAAGAGACCCAGTACTTC
TRBV7-3	TRBJ2-3	TRBD2	-	CASSLIGSTGGGTDTQYF	TGTGCCAGCAGCTTAATAGGGTCTACGGGAGGAGGCACAGATACGCAGTATTTT
TRBV19	TRBJ2-1	TRBD1	-	CASRQGATNEQFF	TGTGCCAGTAGACAGGGGGCGACCAATGAGCAGTTCTTC
TRBV6-5	TRBJ1-2	TRBD1	-	CASRQGNYGYTF	TGTGCCAGCAGACAGGGGAACTATGGCTACACCTTC
TRBV6-5	TRBJ2-1	-	-	CASSYGPGDCEQFF	TGTGCCAGCAGTTACGGGCCGGGAGACTGTGAGCAGTTCTTC
TRBV4-3	TRBJ2-1	-	-	CASSQVGTGIEQFF	TGCGCCAGCAGCCAAGTCGGAACAGGAATTGAGCAGTTCTTC
TRBV27	TRBJ2-5	-	-	CASRDRVAQYF	TGTGCCAGCAGAGATAGAGTGGCCCAGTACTTC
TRBV10-3	TRBJ2-7	TRBD2	-	CAISAGTSGRGVYEQYF	TGTGCCATCAGTGCTGGGACTAGCGGGAGGGGAGTCTACGAGCAGTACTTC
TRBV9	TRBJ1-6	TRBD1	-	CASSIGQGLNSPLHF	TGTGCCAGCAGCATCGGACAGGGCCTCAATTCACCCCTCCACTTT
TRBV2	TRBJ2-3	-	-	CANAGGAQSNTQYF	TGTGCCAACGCGGGCGGGGCCCAGAGTAATACGCAGTATTTT
TRBV27	TRBJ1-2	TRBD1	-	CASSLTGDSYGYTF	TGTGCCAGCAGTTTAACGGGGGACAGCTATGGCTACACCTTC
TRBV10-1	TRBJ2-2	-	-	CASNRRAGELFF	TGCGCCAGCAATAGACGGGCCGGGGAGCTGTTTTTT
TRBV5-1	TRBJ2-7	TRBD2	-	CASSLGGTSAYEQYF	TGCGCCAGCAGCTTGGGCGGGACTAGTGCCTACGAGCAGTACTTC
TRBV27	TRBJ1-4	-	once	CASSRTYPEKLFF	TGTGCCAGCAGTAGGACTTACCCAGAAAAACTGTTTTTT
TRBV27	TRBJ1-2	TRBD1	once	CASSYGTGGFYGYTF	TGTGCCAGCAGTTACGGAACAGGGGGCTTCTATGGCTACACCTTC
TRBV28	TRBJ1-5	-	-	CASSPEGTRPQHF	TGTGCCAGCAGCCCAGAAGGGACAAGGCCCCAGCATTTT
TRBV5-1	TRBJ2-7	-	-	CASRGGANYEQYF	TGCGCCAGCAGGGGGGGAGCCAACTACGAGCAGTACTTC
TRBV5-1	TRBJ2-7	-	-	CASSEDSSYEQYF	TGCGCCAGCTCAGAAGACAGCTCCTACGAGCAGTACTTC
TRBV29-1	TRBJ2-7	-	once	CSVEGWGVSYEQYF	TGCAGCGTTGAGGGATGGGGCGTTTCCTACGAGCAGTACTTC
TRBV28	TRBJ2-7	TRBD1	-	CASSSWGTGDYEQYF	TGTGCCAGCAGTTCTTGGGGGACAGGGGACTACGAGCAGTACTTC
TRBV28	TRBJ1-5	TRBD1	-	CASSLGTGFNQPQHF	TGTGCCAGCAGTTTAGGGACAGGCTTCAATCAGCCCCAGCATTTT
TRBV5-4	TRBJ2-3	TRBD2	-	CASSFPGLAGGGGDTQYF	TGTGCCAGCAGCTTTCCGGGACTAGCGGGAGGCGGAGGAGATACGCAGTATTTT
TRBV2	TRBJ1-1	-	-	CASSEQGPTMNTEAFF	TGTGCCAGCAGTGAGCAGGGTCCAACCATGAACACTGAAGCTTTCTTT
TRBV28	TRBJ2-5	-	-	CASTKPGETQYF	TGTGCCAGCACCAAACCAGGGGAGACCCAGTACTTC
TRBV27	TRBJ2-1	-	-	CASSNRRTVEQFF	TGTGCCAGCAGTAATCGCCGGACAGTTGAGCAGTTCTTC
TRBV28	TRBJ2-5	-	-	CASSRGETQYF	TGTGCCAGCAGTCGGGGGGAGACCCAGTACTTC
TRBV30	TRBJ1-5	TRBD1	-	CAWSPGQGAGQPQHF	TGTGCCTGGTCCCCCGGGCAGGGGGCTGGTCAGCCCCAGCATTTT
TRBV9	TRBJ2-4	TRBD2	-	CASSVDSAGGGNIQYF	TGTGCCAGCAGCGTAGATTCGGCGGGAGGGGGAAACATTCAGTACTTC
TRBV18	TRBJ1-2	TRBD1	few	CASSLDRDYGYTF	TGTGCCAGCTCACTAGACAGGGACTATGGCTACACCTTC
TRBV2	TRBJ1-6	-	-	CASSATDSEFYNSPLHF	TGTGCCAGCAGCGCCACCGACAGCGAATTTTATAATTCACCCCTCCACTTT
TRBV6-1	TRBJ2-7	-	-	CASGLSYYEQYF	TGTGCCAGCGGACTTTCTTACTACGAGCAGTACTTC
TRBV7-9	TRBJ2-5	TRBD2	-	CASSPGLAGETQYF	TGTGCCAGCAGTCCGGGACTAGCGGGAGAGACCCAGTACTTC
TRBV4-2	TRBJ1-5	TRBD1	-	CASSQGQGGNQPQHF	TGTGCCAGCAGCCAAGGACAGGGAGGAAATCAGCCCCAGCATTTT
TRBV10-3	TRBJ1-5	-	-	CAISDGSQTGNQPQHF	TGTGCCATCAGTGACGGTAGTCAGACAGGCAATCAGCCCCAGCATTTT
TRBV5-1	TRBJ2-7	-	-	CASSLASIAADEQYF	TGCGCCAGCAGCTTGGCCTCCATAGCAGCGGACGAGCAGTACTTC
TRBV19	TRBJ1-1	TRBD1	-	CASRKDRGQGFGTEAFF	TGTGCCAGTAGAAAAGATCGGGGACAGGGGTTCGGCACTGAAGCTTTCTTT
TRBV6-5	TRBJ2-3	TRBD1	-	CASSYTRGQGADTQYF	TGTGCCAGCAGTTACACGCGGGGACAGGGTGCAGATACGCAGTATTTT
TRBV5-5	TRBJ1-6	TRBD1	-	CASSLEPGTGSSPLHF	TGTGCCAGCAGCTTGGAACCGGGGACAGGGAGTTCACCCCTCCACTTT
TRBV9	TRBJ2-7	TRBD1	-	CASSVASGGPYEQYF	TGTGCCAGCAGCGTAGCGTCAGGGGGCCCCTACGAGCAGTACTTC
TRBV30	TRBJ1-2	-	few	CAWSFLRDGYTF	TGTGCCTGGAGTTTTCTACGGGATGGCTACACCTTC
TRBV5-1	TRBJ2-7	TRBD2	-	CASSQNSGRAGYEQYF	TGCGCCAGCAGCCAAAATAGCGGGAGGGCAGGTTACGAGCAGTACTTC